The following is a TCR beta chain sequence with its context. Its antigen is unknown. This sample also contains other DNA sequences that code for the same CDR3. This CDR3 comprises 14 residues. The germline gives CDR1 SGDLS, CDR2 YYNGEE. The V gene lost 0 bases and the J gene lost 3 bases, with 7 bases spanning the gap. These data originate in a study of shared clonotypes between healthy human individuals. As defined, naive CD8 cells were CD45RO-negative and positively selected for CCR7, with terminally differentiated effector memory CD45RA+ cells excluded. Template for every sorted-subset replicate PCR totaled approximately 200 ng DNA, 25,000 to 35,000 T cell genomes. The table came from immunoSEQ multiplex PCR; TCRdb's copy has only in-frame clones and leaves some out. The data show approximately 1.9 million clones, with around 93% seen just once and about 1.6% held by the top ten. General study results and limits: Among donors, clonotype sharing was expected to be affected by sequencing depth. Few donors restricted represented genetic and exposure-history diversity. When compared with the clonotypes that were shared by all four sorted-subset donors, the non-shared clonotypes turned out to have lower generation probabilities.

Sequencing was carried out using naive CD8+ T cells from PBMCs. This sequence originates from a man younger than 30 in good health. Some clones in this sample may be carry-over from other donors' samples. The chain has TRBV9 and TRBJ2-1; possible D gene TRBD2, 6 bases. The CDR3 nucleotides read TGTGCCAGCAGCGTAGCGGGAGACTACAATGAGCAGTTCTTC. Translated, it gives CASSVAGDYNEQFF.